Presented here are 29 T cell receptor beta chains from one specimen sequenced in a study of T cells in Graves' hyperthyroidism and ophthalmopathy. TCR beta CDR3 regions were amplified from RNA transcripts. During a first-round RT-PCR of the TCR CDR3, the HTBI primer set was used. MiXCR, applied by TCRdb to the multiplex PCR reads, yields one record per CDR3 protein. The sample includes roughly 350,000 distinct CDR3 sequences, roughly 13% of them seen just once. The sequencing sample was made of blood. These receptors originate from a woman in her thirties or forties with Graves' ophthalmopathy.

In this sample, this clonotype turned up many times. The J gene is TRBJ1-5, the V gene TRBV6-1; D remains unclear. With 8 bases removed from V and 2 bases from J, the gap between germline ends came to 10 bases. CDR3 length equals 13 residues. Germline V gives CDR1 MNHNS, CDR2 SASEGT. CDR3: CASALDGNQPQHF. The DNA for the CDR3 is TGTGCCAGCGCCCTGGATGGCAATCAGCCCCAGCATTTT.

This clonotype was counted many times. The chain couples TRBV20-1 to TRBJ2-7; possibly TRBD2 for D (6 bases). Trimming took 0 bases from V and 4 from J, leaving 16 bases between them. The CDR3 runs 15 residues. From germline, CDR1 is DFQATT and CDR2 SNEGSKA (reference sequence). In DNA form, the CDR3 reads TGCAGTGCTAGAGATCTGGGCGGGGAAGCTTACGAGCAGTACTTC. Translation gives CSARDLGGEAYEQYF.

This clonotype was counted ten times or more. The chain is built from TRBV3-1 and TRBJ2-5; 9 bases line up with TRBD2. Germline V gene lookup returns CDR1 LGHDT and CDR2 YNNKEL (reference sequence). Germline trimming cut 1 base from V and 1 base from J; bases unmatched to any gene: 4. There are 16 residues in the CDR3. In DNA, the CDR3 is TGTGCCAGCAGCCAAGTAGCGGGGGTGATCCAAGAGACCCAGTACTTC. It translates to CASSQVAGVIQETQYF.

This clonotype came up many times. The chain is built from TRBV19 and TRBJ1-2; D call uncertain. Trimming left V 5 bases short and J 5 bases short, with 12 bases between. This CDR3 has 13 amino acids. The V gene's germline CDR1 is LNHDA and CDR2 SQIVND (reference sequence). CDR3 in amino acids: CASSGSGVYGYTF. The CDR3 DNA is TGTGCCAGTAGTGGATCGGGAGTTTATGGCTACACCTTC. The full variable domain, with the rest looked up from reference TRBV19 and TRBJ1-2, is DGGITQSPKYLFRKEGQNVTLSCEQNLNHDAMYWYRQDPGQGLRLIYYSQIVNDFQKGDIAEGYSVSREKKESFPLTVTSAQKNPTAFYLCASSGSGVYGYTFGSGTRLTVV.

This clonotype showed up many times. The J gene is TRBJ2-7, the V gene TRBV30, with D uncertain. Germline loops: CDR1 GTSNPN, CDR2 SVGIG (reference sequence). V gave up 3 bases and J gave up 3 bases, with 6 bases separating them. The CDR3 spans 11 residues. The CDR3 coding sequence is TGTGCCTGGAGCGGTGGCTACGAGCAGTACTTC. Translating it yields CAWSGGYEQYF.

This rearrangement joins TRBV19 to TRBJ2-5; TRBD1 or TRBD2 may be the D gene (6 bases each). The CDR3 covers 15 residues. Between the trimmed V and J ends, which lost 5 bases and 1 base, there was a span of 14 bases. CDR1 and CDR2 (germline): LNHDA, SQIVND (reference sequence). This chain's CDR3 is CASSGGHGGQETQYF. CDR3 DNA sequence: TGTGCCAGTAGTGGGGGACACGGGGGCCAAGAGACCCAGTACTTC. Full variable domain (missing parts from reference TRBV19 and TRBJ2-5): DGGITQSPKYLFRKEGQNVTLSCEQNLNHDAMYWYRQDPGQGLRLIYYSQIVNDFQKGDIAEGYSVSREKKESFPLTVTSAQKNPTAFYLCASSGGHGGQETQYFGPGTRLLVL.

This clonotype has a count of ten or more. The chain joins TRBV2 to TRBJ1-6; no definite D call. From germline, CDR1 is SNHLY and CDR2 FYNNEI. The length of the CDR3 is 14 residues. V was clipped by 7 bases and J by 0 bases, with 7 bases between them. The CDR3 bases are TGTGCCAGCAAGGAACGCTCCTATAATTCACCCCTCCACTTT. Protein product: CASKERSYNSPLHF.

This clonotype was found many times. The rearrangement links TRBV6-1 to TRBJ1-5; 10 positions match TRBD1. With V trimmed by 5 bases and J by 2 bases, 6 bases remained unmatched. CDR3 size: 16 residues. From germline, CDR1 is MNHNS and CDR2 SASEGT. The CDR3 here is CASSPGTGVRNQPQHF. The CDR3 DNA reads as TGTGCCAGCAGTCCCGGGACAGGGGTCCGCAATCAGCCCCAGCATTTT.

This clonotype showed up many times. The chain has TRBV28 and TRBJ2-3, with 9 nucleotides matching TRBD2. The CDR3 sequence is 17 residues long. The V and J ends lost 7 bases and 3 bases, in that order; junction bases with no gene match: 14. Germline V lookup: CDR1 MDHEN, CDR2 SYDVKM. The CDR3 DNA reads TGTGCCAGCATTTCCGCGTGGGGGACTAGCTCGACAGATACGCAGTATTTT. This gives the protein CASISAWGTSSTDTQYF.

Only a few counts were recorded for this clonotype. The chain carries TRBV7-8 and TRBJ2-2; D is possibly TRBD2 (5 bases). Trimming pared 5 bases from V and 1 base from J, leaving 14 bases between. Per the germline V gene, CDR1 is SGHVS and CDR2 is FQNEAQ. CDR3 length: 16 amino acids. This chain's CDR3 is CASSPTRRLNTGELFF. The DNA of the CDR3 is TGTGCCAGCAGCCCCACTAGACGATTGAACACCGGGGAGCTGTTTTTT.

Notes on this clonotype: A read error may be the cause here, since a much bigger clone is one base away. This chain uses TRBV7-9 with TRBJ1-5; D not certain. Trimming took off 1 base at V and 3 bases at J, with 13 bases between the two ends. The length of the CDR3 is 16 residues. CDR1 and CDR2 from the germline V gene are SEHNR and FQNEAQ (reference sequence). CDR3: CASSLGVPQYNQPQHF. The CDR3 bases are TGTGCCAGCAGCTTAGGGGTCCCACAGTACAATCAGCCCCAGCATTTT.

The rearrangement links TRBV5-6 to TRBJ2-4; perhaps TRBD2 as D (5 bases). V shed 0 bases and J shed 0 bases, with 16 bases lying between them. CDR1 is SGHDT, CDR2 YYEEEE, per germline. CDR3 size: 18 residues. CDR3 sequence (DNA): TGTGCCAGCAGCTTGGCTTTCTTCCGAGAGGGAGCCAAAAACATTCAGTACTTC. Translation: CASSLAFFREGAKNIQYF. Supplemented by reference TRBV5-6 and TRBJ2-4, the full variable domain reads DAGVTQSPTHLIKTRGQQVTLRCSPKSGHDTVSWYQQALGQGPQFIFQYYEEEERQRGNFPDRFSGHQFPNYSSELNVNALLLGDSALYLCASSLAFFREGAKNIQYFGAGTRLSVL.

As regards this clonotype: A much larger clonotype is one base distant, so this may be a read error. This chain joins TRBV7-2 and TRBJ2-7, with D perhaps TRBD1 (6 bases). The CDR3 has 12 residues. Germline V gene data show CDR1 as SGHTA and CDR2 as FQGNSA. The germline V and J ends were trimmed by 6 bases and 2 bases, with 8 bases remaining between them. CDR3 residues: CASSRDTYEQYF. The CDR3 DNA reads as TGTGCCAGCAGTCGGGACACCTACGAGCAGTACTTC.

The sample holds a few counts of this clonotype. CDR3 coding DNA: TGCGCCAGCAGCCAATATGATCGGGACCACTATGGCTACACCTTC. It specifies CASSQYDRDHYGYTF. This chain joins TRBV4-1 and TRBJ1-2, with D possibly matching TRBD1 (5 bases). The V end was cut by 2 bases, the J end by 3 bases, with 13 bases between. Germline values: CDR1 MGHRA, CDR2 YSYEKL. The CDR3 extends over 15 amino acids.

The rearrangement links TRBV5-6 to TRBJ2-5, with unresolved D. The germline gives CDR1 SGHDT, CDR2 YYEEEE. The CDR3 sequence is 14 residues long. Trimming removed 4 bases from V and 1 base from J, with 11 bases in between. The CDR3 region is CASSPDGSQETQYF. CDR3 coding DNA: TGTGCCAGCAGCCCCGACGGATCCCAAGAGACCCAGTACTTC.

This clonotype was detected many times. The chain joins TRBV20-1 to TRBJ1-2, with 7 nucleotides matching TRBD1. The J segment lost 4 bases and the V segment lost 3 bases, leaving 5 bases of the junction unmatched. Germline V gives CDR1 DFQATT, CDR2 SNEGSKA (reference sequence). The CDR3 extends over 13 amino acids. In DNA, the CDR3 is TGCAGTGCTAGTCAACAGGGGACCTATGGCTACACCTTC. Its protein product is CSASQQGTYGYTF.

This clonotype has a count of ten or more. The chain has TRBV5-1 and TRBJ2-1; D not certain. V shed 3 bases and J shed 6 bases, with 7 bases lying between them. The CDR3 consists of 12 residues. Germline loops: CDR1 SGHRS, CDR2 YFSETQ. The CDR3 loop reads CASSWNSNEQFF. The CDR3 nucleotides are TGCGCCAGCAGCTGGAACAGCAATGAGCAGTTCTTC.

This clonotype was found many times. The chain carries TRBV12-3 or TRBV12-4 and TRBJ2-1; no clear D gene. The V end was cut by 1 base, the J end by 10 bases, with 8 bases between. The CDR3 sequence is 12 residues long. CDR3 nucleotide sequence: TGTGCCAGCAGTTTAGATGGATACGAGCAGTTCTTC. Protein product: CASSLDGYEQFF.

The rearrangement links TRBV4-1 to TRBJ2-3, with no clear D. From germline, CDR1 is MGHRA and CDR2 YSYEKL. The germline V and J ends were trimmed by 0 bases and 0 bases, with 10 bases remaining between them. CDR3 size: 16 residues. The CDR3 loop reads CASSQDKAASTDTQYF. In nucleotides, the CDR3 is TGCGCCAGCAGCCAAGATAAGGCGGCAAGCACAGATACGCAGTATTTT.

This clonotype has a count of ten or more. The chain combines TRBV13 with TRBJ2-7; no clear D gene. CDR3 length: 13 amino acids. CDR1 is PRHDT and CDR2 is FYEKMQ in the germline V gene (reference sequence). Deletions cut 5 bases from V and 0 bases from J, with 8 bases between. CDR3 residues: CASSLLRSYEQYF. The CDR3 bases are TGTGCCAGCAGCCTCCTACGCTCCTACGAGCAGTACTTC.

This clonotype was seen ten or more times. This sequence joins TRBV6-1 and TRBJ1-2; the D gene is possibly TRBD1 (6 bases). Germline lookup yields CDR1 MNHNS and CDR2 SASEGT. The germline V and J ends were trimmed by 10 bases and 2 bases, with 17 bases remaining between them. This CDR3 is built from 14 residues. CDR3 residues: CATQTDRRNYGYTF. CDR3 sequence (DNA): TGTGCCACGCAAACCGACAGGCGCAACTATGGCTACACCTTC.

Only a few counts were recorded for this clonotype. The chain is built from TRBV29-1 and TRBJ2-1, with TRBD1 matching over 7 bases. Trimming cost V 6 bases and J 5 bases; bases outside gene matches: 7. CDR3 length: 13 residues. Per the germline V gene, CDR1 is SQVTM and CDR2 is ANQGSEA. CDR3 sequence (DNA): TGCAGCGTGGGCAGGGGGACCCACAATGAGCAGTTCTTC. This codes for CSVGRGTHNEQFF.

This sequence joins TRBV19 and TRBJ2-1; D may be TRBD1 or TRBD2 (7 bases each). Germline CDR1 reads LNHDA; CDR2 reads SQIVND (reference sequence). This CDR3 contains 13 residues. V lost 7 bases, J lost 5 bases, and 12 bases lay in between. Here the CDR3 DNA reads TGTGCCAGTACAGGGGGGGATCACAATGAGCAGTTCTTC. It encodes CASTGGDHNEQFF.

This clonotype came up many times. This rearrangement joins TRBV24-1 to TRBJ2-2; D possibly corresponds to TRBD2 (6 bases). Trimming pared 4 bases from V and 0 bases from J, leaving 14 bases between. Germline values: CDR1 KGHDR, CDR2 SFDVKD. The CDR3 is 17 amino acids. In DNA form, the CDR3 reads TGTGCCACCAGTGAGGGGGGACGGACGACGAACACCGGGGAGCTGTTTTTT. It yields the protein CATSEGGRTTNTGELFF.

This clonotype was counted ten times or more. The rearrangement links TRBV2 to TRBJ2-7; D is undetermined. Germline CDR1 is SNHLY and CDR2 is FYNNEI. V lost 6 bases and J lost 1, with 7 bases in between. CDR3 length equals 12 residues. The CDR3 loop reads CASRGSSYEQYF. The CDR3 DNA sequence: TGTGCCAGCAGGGGTTCATCCTACGAGCAGTACTTC.

This clonotype was seen many times. The chain couples TRBV20-1 to TRBJ2-3, with D possibly called TRBD1 or TRBD2 (5 bases each). The CDR3 loop spans 15 amino acids. V dropped 3 bases and J dropped 5 bases, with 18 bases sitting between them. Germline V gene data show CDR1 as DFQATT and CDR2 as SNEGSKA (reference sequence). The CDR3 spells CSARSWQGGGDTQYF. The CDR3 region has the DNA TGCAGTGCTAGGTCATGGCAGGGTGGGGGAGATACGCAGTATTTT.

This clonotype was detected ten times or more. The DNA for the CDR3 is TGCAGCGTCGAGCATGGGGGCAATGAGCAGTTCTTC. Translating it yields CSVEHGGNEQFF. The rearrangement links TRBV29-1 to TRBJ2-1; D may be TRBD1 or TRBD2 (5 bases each). There are 12 residues in the CDR3. V lost 6 bases to trimming and J lost 6 bases, with 12 bases between them. Germline CDR1 reads SQVTM; CDR2 reads ANQGSEA.

There are many counts of this clonotype. This chain connects TRBV6-1 to TRBJ2-7; possible D gene TRBD1, 5 bases. The V gene's germline CDR1 is MNHNS and CDR2 SASEGT. CDR3 size: 15 residues. V dropped 5 bases and J dropped 3 bases, with 17 bases sitting between them. The CDR3 DNA follows: TGTGCCAGCAGTCCCTCCCGAGGACAACTCTACGAGCAGTACTTC. Protein: CASSPSRGQLYEQYF.

The J gene is TRBJ2-1, the V gene TRBV5-6, with TRBD2 matching over 8 bases. The CDR3 sequence is 13 residues long. V was clipped by 2 bases and J by 10 bases; unmatched bases: 5. Germline lookup yields CDR1 SGHDT and CDR2 YYEEEE. CDR3 in DNA: TGTGCCAGCAGCTTACCGGGACTAGAAGAGCAGTTCTTC. Its protein is CASSLPGLEEQFF.